This is a list of T cell receptor beta chains from one sample in a study of shared clonotypes between healthy human individuals. The data were produced by immunoSEQ multiplex PCR, yet TCRdb's version contains in-frame clones alone and is incomplete. The table lists some 2.1 million clones, 85% to 95% of them singletons, with roughly 1.7% in the top ten. The sample comprised naive CD8+ T cells from PBMCs. These receptors all come from a man between 18 and 29 years old in good health. Some clones in this sample may be carry-over from other donors' samples. Each CDR3 is given with its conserved first and last residue. Each record gives: J gene, D gene, clone size, V gene, CDR3 DNA, CDR3 protein. The D gene is left open where the match is weak. Expanded clones are given a class, and other clones once, few, many or no size at all.

j_gene: TRBJ1-3
d_gene: NA
abundance: once
v_gene: TRBV5-1
CDR3nt: TGCGCCAGCAGCCCACTCACAGCAGGCTCTGGAAACACCATATATTTT
CDR3aa: CASSPLTAGSGNTIYF

j_gene: TRBJ2-7
d_gene: TRBD1
abundance: NA
v_gene: TRBV5-1
CDR3nt: TGCGCCAGCAGCTGGGGACAGGGTCGCTACGAGCAGTACTTC
CDR3aa: CASSWGQGRYEQYF

j_gene: TRBJ1-1
d_gene: NA
abundance: once
v_gene: TRBV5-8
CDR3nt: TGTGCCAGCAGCTTGGGTAGGGCGGGGAACACTGAAGCTTTCTTT
CDR3aa: CASSLGRAGNTEAFF

j_gene: TRBJ2-1
d_gene: TRBD2
abundance: NA
v_gene: TRBV28
CDR3nt: TGTGCCAGCAGGACTAGCGGGAGGGCTTACAATGAGCAGTTCTTC
CDR3aa: CASRTSGRAYNEQFF

j_gene: TRBJ1-1
d_gene: NA
abundance: NA
v_gene: TRBV7-3
CDR3nt: TGTGCCAGCAGTAAATCGGCAGAGCTGAACACTGAAGCTTTCTTT
CDR3aa: CASSKSAELNTEAFF

j_gene: TRBJ1-2
d_gene: TRBD1
abundance: NA
v_gene: TRBV6-1
CDR3nt: TGTGCCAGCAGGGACAGGCAAGGCTACACCTTC
CDR3aa: CASRDRQGYTF

j_gene: TRBJ2-5
d_gene: TRBD2
abundance: NA
v_gene: TRBV11-2
CDR3nt: TGTGCCAGCAGCTTAGCACCCAGCGGGATAGAGACCCAGTACTTC
CDR3aa: CASSLAPSGIETQYF

j_gene: TRBJ2-4
d_gene: NA
abundance: NA
v_gene: TRBV11-2
CDR3nt: TGTGCCAGCAGCTTAGGACGGAATCACAAAAACATTCAGTACTTC
CDR3aa: CASSLGRNHKNIQYF

j_gene: TRBJ2-1
d_gene: NA
abundance: once
v_gene: TRBV19
CDR3nt: TGTGCCAGTAGCCAGACTAGGATGGGCAATGAGCAGTTCTTC
CDR3aa: CASSQTRMGNEQFF

j_gene: TRBJ2-1
d_gene: TRBD2
abundance: NA
v_gene: TRBV4-3
CDR3nt: TGCGCCAGCAGCCCCTTATTTAGCGGGCCAGGAGACAATGAGCAGTTCTTC
CDR3aa: CASSPLFSGPGDNEQFF

j_gene: TRBJ2-7
d_gene: TRBD2
abundance: NA
v_gene: TRBV2
CDR3nt: TGTGCCAGCGGGGGGGGCTACGAGCAGTACTTC
CDR3aa: CASGGGYEQYF

j_gene: TRBJ2-3
d_gene: TRBD2
abundance: NA
v_gene: TRBV2
CDR3nt: TGTGCCAGCGCGAGGACTAGCGGGCTTAGCACAGATACGCAGTATTTT
CDR3aa: CASARTSGLSTDTQYF

j_gene: TRBJ2-7
d_gene: NA
abundance: NA
v_gene: TRBV27
CDR3nt: TGTGCCAGCAGTTTAGGGCTAGCGGACAGGCGCGAGCAGTACTTC
CDR3aa: CASSLGLADRREQYF

j_gene: TRBJ2-2
d_gene: TRBD2
abundance: NA
v_gene: TRBV25-1
CDR3nt: TGTGCCAGCAGTGAGGGAAAAGGGGAGGGCACCGGGGAGCTGTTTTTT
CDR3aa: CASSEGKGEGTGELFF

j_gene: TRBJ1-2
d_gene: TRBD1
abundance: NA
v_gene: TRBV6-5
CDR3nt: TGTGCCAGCAGTTACTACGGACAGGGGAATGGCTACACCTTC
CDR3aa: CASSYYGQGNGYTF

j_gene: TRBJ2-5
d_gene: NA
abundance: NA
v_gene: TRBV27
CDR3nt: TGTGCCAGTAAATTCCTTGGACAAAGCCAAGAGACCCAGTACTTC
CDR3aa: CASKFLGQSQETQYF

j_gene: TRBJ1-5
d_gene: NA
abundance: once
v_gene: TRBV19
CDR3nt: TGTGCCAGTAAGGGGGGTCATCAGCCCCAGCATTTT
CDR3aa: CASKGGHQPQHF

j_gene: TRBJ2-2
d_gene: NA
abundance: NA
v_gene: TRBV29-1
CDR3nt: TGCAGCGCTGGGGACGAGCTAACCGCGAACACCGGGGAGCTGTTTTTT
CDR3aa: CSAGDELTANTGELFF

j_gene: TRBJ2-3
d_gene: TRBD2
abundance: NA
v_gene: TRBV28
CDR3nt: TGTGCCAGCAGTTTAGGATTTGGACTAGCGGGGCCGCGAGCTAGCACAGATACGCAGTATTTT
CDR3aa: CASSLGFGLAGPRASTDTQYF

j_gene: TRBJ1-3
d_gene: NA
abundance: NA
v_gene: TRBV28
CDR3nt: TGTGCCAGCAGTCCCGGTCCCCGAGAGGGAAACACCATATATTTT
CDR3aa: CASSPGPREGNTIYF

j_gene: TRBJ2-2
d_gene: TRBD1
abundance: NA
v_gene: TRBV5-1
CDR3nt: TGCGCCAGCAGGACCGGGACAGGGTTAACCGGGGAGCTGTTTTTT
CDR3aa: CASRTGTGLTGELFF

j_gene: TRBJ1-5
d_gene: NA
abundance: NA
v_gene: TRBV19
CDR3nt: TGTGCCAGTAGTATTTTAGGGTTCTGGCAGCCCCAGCATTTT
CDR3aa: CASSILGFWQPQHF

j_gene: TRBJ1-1
d_gene: NA
abundance: NA
v_gene: TRBV7-6
CDR3nt: TGTGCCAGCAGCTTAATTAGGGCCCGCGGTGAAGCTTTCTTT
CDR3aa: CASSLIRARGEAFF

j_gene: TRBJ1-1
d_gene: TRBD1
abundance: NA
v_gene: TRBV7-9
CDR3nt: TGTGCCAGCAGCTTAGCCGGGACAGTCATGAACACTGAAGCTTTCTTT
CDR3aa: CASSLAGTVMNTEAFF

j_gene: TRBJ2-7
d_gene: NA
abundance: NA
v_gene: TRBV27
CDR3nt: TGTGCCAGCAGTTTAACCGTTGGAAATTACGAGCAGTACTTC
CDR3aa: CASSLTVGNYEQYF

j_gene: TRBJ2-1
d_gene: NA
abundance: few
v_gene: TRBV10-1
CDR3nt: TGCGCCAGCAGTGAGCCGGGACAAGAGCAGTTCTTC
CDR3aa: CASSEPGQEQFF

j_gene: TRBJ1-1
d_gene: NA
abundance: once
v_gene: TRBV9
CDR3nt: TGTGCCAGCAGCGTTGGAGTCAGGGGAATGCAGAACACTGAAGCTTTCTTT
CDR3aa: CASSVGVRGMQNTEAFF

j_gene: TRBJ2-7
d_gene: NA
abundance: NA
v_gene: TRBV4-2
CDR3nt: TGTGCCAGCAGCCAAGGTGACAGGCGGGAGCAGTACTTC
CDR3aa: CASSQGDRREQYF

j_gene: TRBJ2-7
d_gene: TRBD1
abundance: NA
v_gene: TRBV10-3
CDR3nt: TGTGCCATCAGTGAGGGGGACAGGTGGTACGAGCAGTACTTC
CDR3aa: CAISEGDRWYEQYF

j_gene: TRBJ2-1
d_gene: NA
abundance: NA
v_gene: TRBV5-6
CDR3nt: TGTGCCAGCAGCTCGCATAATGAGCAGTTCTTC
CDR3aa: CASSSHNEQFF